This TCR beta chain was identified during a study of blood T cell repertoires in COVID-19. For the study at large: PBMCs, B-cell-depleted T cells, or T cells were the source of the cDNA or gDNA that made up the material.

In the original processing: For nucleated cells, counts were estimated from reference gene primer amplification. Only in-frame clones appear in the TCRdb table, and some are missing; sequencing was by immunoSEQ multiplex PCR. V, J and clone size are taken as reported in that table, and D and trimming were inferred from the DNA itself. The top ten hold over 20% of the sample, which has about 74,000 clones, around 70% seen once. The TCR originated in a man between 65 and 79 years old with acute or convalescent COVID-19. The sequencing input was peripheral blood.

CDR3 sequence: CASSKGWDQPQHF. As DNA, the CDR3 is TGTGCCAGCTCAAAGGGGTGGGATCAGCCCCAGCATTTT. The chain combines TRBV18 with TRBJ1-5, with a tentative D call TRBD1 (5 bases). The CDR3 runs to 13 residues. The germline V gene encodes CDR1 KGHSH and CDR2 LQKENI. Trimming removed 5 bases at V and 5 bases at J, with 10 bases between.